This TCR beta chain stems from a study of blood T cells in healthy people across ages. The ends were cut back, 8 bases at V and 1 base at J, with 14 bases in the middle. CDR1 SNHLY and CDR2 FYNNEI come from the germline V gene. The CDR3 spans 14 residues. A second PCR, run for roughly 7 to 11 cycles, used a sample-barcoded 5' primer plus a J-beta primer mix. All cDNA molecules were each tagged by a template-switch adaptor with 12 random nucleotides. TCRdb ran MiXCR on the 5' RACE reads and lists one entry per CDR3 protein. The data show some 920,000 distinct CDR3 sequences, roughly 47% seen once. The chain uses TRBV2 and TRBJ1-2; D is perhaps TRBD1 (6 bases). The sample consisted of blood. The receptor was isolated from a woman aged 55-69 years in good health. CDR3 in amino acids: CASYRVFVNYGYTF. The CDR3 nucleotides are TGTGCCAGCTACAGGGTTTTTGTTAACTATGGCTACACCTTC.